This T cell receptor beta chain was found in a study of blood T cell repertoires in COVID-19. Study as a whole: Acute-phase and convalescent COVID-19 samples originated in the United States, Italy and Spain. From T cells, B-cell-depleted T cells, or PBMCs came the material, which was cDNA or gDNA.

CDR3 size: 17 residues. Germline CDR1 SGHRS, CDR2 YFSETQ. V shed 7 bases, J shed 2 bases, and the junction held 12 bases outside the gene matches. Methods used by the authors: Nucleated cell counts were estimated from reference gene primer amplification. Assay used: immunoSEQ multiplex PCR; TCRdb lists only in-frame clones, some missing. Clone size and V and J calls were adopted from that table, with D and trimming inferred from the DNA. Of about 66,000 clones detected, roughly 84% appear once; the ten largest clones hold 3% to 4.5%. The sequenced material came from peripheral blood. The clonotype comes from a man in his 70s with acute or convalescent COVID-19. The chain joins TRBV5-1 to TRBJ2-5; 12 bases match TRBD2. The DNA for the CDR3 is TGCGCCAGCTCGCTCACTAGCGGGGGGCCCTCTCAAGAGACCCAGTACTTC. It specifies CASSLTSGGPSQETQYF.